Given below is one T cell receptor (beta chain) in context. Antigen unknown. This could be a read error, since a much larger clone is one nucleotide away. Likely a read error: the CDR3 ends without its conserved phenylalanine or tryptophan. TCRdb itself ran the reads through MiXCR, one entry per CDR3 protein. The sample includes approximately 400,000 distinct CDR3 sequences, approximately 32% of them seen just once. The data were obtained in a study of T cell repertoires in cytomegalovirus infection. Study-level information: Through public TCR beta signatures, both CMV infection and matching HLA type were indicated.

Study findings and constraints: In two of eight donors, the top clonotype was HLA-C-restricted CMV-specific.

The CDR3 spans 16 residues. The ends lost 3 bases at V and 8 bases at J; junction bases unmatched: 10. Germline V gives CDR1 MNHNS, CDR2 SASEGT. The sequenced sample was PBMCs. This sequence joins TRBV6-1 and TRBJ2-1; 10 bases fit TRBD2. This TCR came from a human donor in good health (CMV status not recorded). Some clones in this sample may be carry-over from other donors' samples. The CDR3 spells CASSEEIAGGIDEQFL. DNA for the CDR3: TGTGCCAGCAGTGAGGAGATAGCGGGGGGTATCGATGAGCAGTTCTTA.